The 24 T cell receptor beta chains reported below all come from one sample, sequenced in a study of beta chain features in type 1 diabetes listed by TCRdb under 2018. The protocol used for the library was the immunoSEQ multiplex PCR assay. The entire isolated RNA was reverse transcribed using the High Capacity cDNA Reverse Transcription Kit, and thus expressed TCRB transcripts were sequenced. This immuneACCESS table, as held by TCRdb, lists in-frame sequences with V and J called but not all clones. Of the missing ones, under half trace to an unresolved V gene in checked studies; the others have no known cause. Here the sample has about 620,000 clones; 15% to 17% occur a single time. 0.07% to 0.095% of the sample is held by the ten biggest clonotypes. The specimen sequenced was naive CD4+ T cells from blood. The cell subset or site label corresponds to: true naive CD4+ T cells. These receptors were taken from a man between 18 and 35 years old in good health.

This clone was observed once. Here the CDR3 reads CASSLVGLGTEAFF. CDR3 coding DNA: TGTGCCAGCAGCCTGGTAGGTTTGGGCACTGAAGCTTTCTTT. V is TRBV5-6 and J is TRBJ1-1; no definite D call. The CDR3 totals 14 residues. Germline CDR1 reads SGHDT; CDR2 reads YYEEEE. V lost 4 bases, J lost 4 bases, and 14 bases lay in between.

The CDR3 is CASSQGWGAWTDTQYF. The CDR3 nucleotides are TGCGCCAGCAGCCAAGGATGGGGGGCCTGGACAGATACGCAGTATTTT. The chain combines TRBV4-3 with TRBJ2-3; D is possibly TRBD1 or TRBD2 (6 bases each). This CDR3 has 16 residues. Trimming took 1 base from V and 3 from J, leaving 14 bases between them. Germline-derived CDR1 and CDR2 are LGHNA and YSLEER.

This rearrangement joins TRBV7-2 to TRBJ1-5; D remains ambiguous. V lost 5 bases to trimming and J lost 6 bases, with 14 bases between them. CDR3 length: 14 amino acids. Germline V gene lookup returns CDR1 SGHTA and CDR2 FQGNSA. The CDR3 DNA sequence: TGTGCCAGCAGCCTCAGGATCGATCTTCAGCCCCAGCATTTT. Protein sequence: CASSLRIDLQPQHF.

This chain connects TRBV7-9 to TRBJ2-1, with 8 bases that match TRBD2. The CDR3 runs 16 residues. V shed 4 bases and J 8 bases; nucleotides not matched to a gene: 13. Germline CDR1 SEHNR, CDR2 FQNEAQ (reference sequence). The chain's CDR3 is CASSSTKRGGRDEQFF. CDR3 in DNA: TGTGCCAGCAGCTCAACGAAACGCGGGGGGCGCGATGAGCAGTTCTTC.

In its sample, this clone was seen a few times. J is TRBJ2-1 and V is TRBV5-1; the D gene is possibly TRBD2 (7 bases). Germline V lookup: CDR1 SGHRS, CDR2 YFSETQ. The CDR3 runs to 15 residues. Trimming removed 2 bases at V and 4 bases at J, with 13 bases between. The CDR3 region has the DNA TGCGCCAGCAGCTTCGAGGCGGGGGCGTACAATGAGCAGTTCTTC. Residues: CASSFEAGAYNEQFF.

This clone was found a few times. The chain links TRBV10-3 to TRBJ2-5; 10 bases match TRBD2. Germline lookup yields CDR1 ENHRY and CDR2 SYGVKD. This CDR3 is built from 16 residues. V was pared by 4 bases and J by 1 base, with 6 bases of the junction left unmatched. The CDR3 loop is CAISALAGATQETQYF. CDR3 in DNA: TGTGCCATCAGTGCCCTAGCGGGAGCCACCCAAGAGACCCAGTACTTC.

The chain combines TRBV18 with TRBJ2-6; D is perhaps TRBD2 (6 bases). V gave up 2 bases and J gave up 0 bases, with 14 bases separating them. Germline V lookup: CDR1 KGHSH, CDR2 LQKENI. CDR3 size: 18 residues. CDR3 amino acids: CASSPGGKRSSGANVLTF. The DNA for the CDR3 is TGTGCCAGCTCACCAGGGGGGAAGCGGTCCTCTGGGGCCAACGTCCTGACTTTC. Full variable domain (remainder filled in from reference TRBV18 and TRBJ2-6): NAGVMQNPRHLVRRRGQEARLRCSPMKGHSHVYWYRQLPEEGLKFMVYLQKENIIDESGMPKERFSAEFPKEGPSILRIQQVVRGDSAAYFCASSPGGKRSSGANVLTFGAGSRLTVL.

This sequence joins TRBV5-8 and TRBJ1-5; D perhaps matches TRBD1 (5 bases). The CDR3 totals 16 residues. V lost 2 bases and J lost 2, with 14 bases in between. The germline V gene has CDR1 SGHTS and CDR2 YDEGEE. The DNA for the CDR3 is TGTGCCAGCAGCTTCCGGGGGGTTGGGGGCAATCAGCCCCAGCATTTT. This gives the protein CASSFRGVGGNQPQHF.

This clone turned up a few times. The CDR3 loop reads CASSLGTGSTPEAFF. The CDR3 DNA reads TGCGCCAGCAGCTTGGGGACAGGGAGTACGCCTGAAGCTTTCTTT. The J gene is TRBJ1-1, the V gene TRBV5-1; 8 bases are a match to TRBD1. J was trimmed by 6 bases and V by 0 bases; bases with no gene match: 7. The V gene's germline CDR1 is SGHRS and CDR2 YFSETQ. CDR3 length: 15 amino acids.

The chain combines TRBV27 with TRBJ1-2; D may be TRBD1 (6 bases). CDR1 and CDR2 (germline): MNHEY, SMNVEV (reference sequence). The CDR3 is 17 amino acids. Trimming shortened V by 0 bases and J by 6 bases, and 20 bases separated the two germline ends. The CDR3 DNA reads TGTGCCAGCAGTTTATCATGGATCAGGGGAGTGGTGGATGGCTACACCTTC. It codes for CASSLSWIRGVVDGYTF.

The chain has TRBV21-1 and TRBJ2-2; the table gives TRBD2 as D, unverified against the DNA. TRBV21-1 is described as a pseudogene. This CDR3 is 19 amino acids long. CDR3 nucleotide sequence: TGTGCCAGCAGCAAAGTACTAGCGGGAGAGACTCAGAACACCGGGGAGCTGTTTTTT. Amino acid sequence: CASSKVLAGETQNTGELFF.

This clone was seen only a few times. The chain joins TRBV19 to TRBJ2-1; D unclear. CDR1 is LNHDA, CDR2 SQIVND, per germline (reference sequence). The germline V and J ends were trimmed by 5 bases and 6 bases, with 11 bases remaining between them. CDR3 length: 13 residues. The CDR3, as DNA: TGTGCCAGTAGTCCCCATTTGTTCAATGAGCAGTTCTTC. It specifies CASSPHLFNEQFF.

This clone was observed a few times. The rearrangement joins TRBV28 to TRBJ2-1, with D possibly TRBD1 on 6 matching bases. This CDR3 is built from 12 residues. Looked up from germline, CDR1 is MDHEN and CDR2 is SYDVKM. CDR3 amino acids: CGTQGYRNEQFF. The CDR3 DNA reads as TGTGGGACTCAGGGGTATAGGAATGAGCAGTTCTTC.

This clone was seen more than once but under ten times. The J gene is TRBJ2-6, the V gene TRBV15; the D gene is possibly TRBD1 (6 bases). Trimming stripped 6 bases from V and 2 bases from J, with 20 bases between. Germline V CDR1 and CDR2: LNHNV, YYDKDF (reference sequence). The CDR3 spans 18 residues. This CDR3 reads CATRHGNTGSAGANVLTF. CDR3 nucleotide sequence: TGTGCCACCAGACATGGAAACACAGGGAGCGCTGGGGCCAACGTCCTGACTTTC.

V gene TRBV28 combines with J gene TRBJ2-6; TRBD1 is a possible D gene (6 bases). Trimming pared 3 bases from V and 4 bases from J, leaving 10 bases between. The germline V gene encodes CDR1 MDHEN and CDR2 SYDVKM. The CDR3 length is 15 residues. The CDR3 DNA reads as TGTGCCAGCAGTTTTCCAGGGGCGGGGGCCAACGTCCTGACTTTC. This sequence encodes CASSFPGAGANVLTF.

DNA for the CDR3: TGTGCCAGCAGCCAAGATCGAACCTCTACATTTTTT. Translating gives CASSQDRTSTFF. The chain joins TRBV4-2 to TRBJ1-4, with no clear D. V lost 0 bases and J lost 17, with 13 bases in between. Germline V gives CDR1 LGHNA, CDR2 YNFKEQ. The CDR3 consists of 12 residues.

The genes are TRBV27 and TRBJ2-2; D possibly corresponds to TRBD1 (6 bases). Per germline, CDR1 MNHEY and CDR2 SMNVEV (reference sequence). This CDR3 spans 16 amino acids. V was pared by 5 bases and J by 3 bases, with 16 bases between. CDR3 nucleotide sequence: TGTGCCAGCAGTCCGAACCCCCAGGGGTACACCGGGGAGCTGTTTTTT. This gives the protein CASSPNPQGYTGELFF.

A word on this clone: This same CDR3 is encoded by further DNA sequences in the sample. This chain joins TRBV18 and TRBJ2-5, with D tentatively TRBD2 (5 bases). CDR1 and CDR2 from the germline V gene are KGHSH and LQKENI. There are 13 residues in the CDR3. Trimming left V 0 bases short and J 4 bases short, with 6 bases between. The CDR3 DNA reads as TGTGCCAGCTCACCACCGGCGGGAGAGACCCAGTACTTC. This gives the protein CASSPPAGETQYF.

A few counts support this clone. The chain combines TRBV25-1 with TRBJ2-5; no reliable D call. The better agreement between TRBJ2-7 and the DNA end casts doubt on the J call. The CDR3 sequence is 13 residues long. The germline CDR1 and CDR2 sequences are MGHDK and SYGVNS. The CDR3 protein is CASSEYGSYEQYF. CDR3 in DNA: TGTGCCAGCAGTGAATATGGCAGCTACGAGCAGTACTTC.

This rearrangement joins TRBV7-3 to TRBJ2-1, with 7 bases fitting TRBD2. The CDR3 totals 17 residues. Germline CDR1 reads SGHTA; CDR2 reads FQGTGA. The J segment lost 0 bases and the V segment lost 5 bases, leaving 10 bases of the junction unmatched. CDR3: CASSGKGQRGSYNEQFF. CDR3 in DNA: TGTGCCAGCAGCGGAAAGGGTCAGCGGGGCTCCTACAATGAGCAGTTCTTC. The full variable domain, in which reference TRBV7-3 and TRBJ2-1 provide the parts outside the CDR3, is GAGVSQTPSNKVTEKGKYVELRCDPISGHTALYWYRQSLGQGPEFLIYFQGTGAADDSGLPNDRFFAVRPEGSVSTLKIQRTERGDSAVYLCASSGKGQRGSYNEQFFGPGTRLTVL.

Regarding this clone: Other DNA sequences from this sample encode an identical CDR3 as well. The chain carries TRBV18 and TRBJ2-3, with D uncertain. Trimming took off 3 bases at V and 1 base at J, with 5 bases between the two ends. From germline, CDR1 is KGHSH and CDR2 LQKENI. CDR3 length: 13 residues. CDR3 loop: CASSPAGTDTQYF. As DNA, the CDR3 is TGTGCCAGCTCACCCGCCGGCACAGATACGCAGTATTTT.

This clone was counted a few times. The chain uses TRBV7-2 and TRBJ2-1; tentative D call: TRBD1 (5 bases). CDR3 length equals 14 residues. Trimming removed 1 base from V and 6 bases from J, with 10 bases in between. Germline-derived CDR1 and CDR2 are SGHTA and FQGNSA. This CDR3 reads CASSLGQIGNEQFF. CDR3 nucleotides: TGTGCCAGCAGCTTAGGACAGATCGGCAATGAGCAGTTCTTC.

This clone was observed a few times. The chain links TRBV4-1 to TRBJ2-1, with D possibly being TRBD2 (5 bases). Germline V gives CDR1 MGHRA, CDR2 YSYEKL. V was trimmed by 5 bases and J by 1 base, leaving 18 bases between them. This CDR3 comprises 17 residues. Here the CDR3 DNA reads TGCGCCAGCAGCTCCCTTTGGGTAGCGACATCCTACAATGAGCAGTTCTTC. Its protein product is CASSSLWVATSYNEQFF.

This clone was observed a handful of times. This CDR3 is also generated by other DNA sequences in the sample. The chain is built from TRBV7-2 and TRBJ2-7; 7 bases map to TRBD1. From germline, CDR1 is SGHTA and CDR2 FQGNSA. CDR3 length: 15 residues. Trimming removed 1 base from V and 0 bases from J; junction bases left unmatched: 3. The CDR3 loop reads CASSLGTGDSYEQYF. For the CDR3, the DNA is TGTGCCAGCAGCTTAGGAACAGGGGACTCCTACGAGCAGTACTTC.